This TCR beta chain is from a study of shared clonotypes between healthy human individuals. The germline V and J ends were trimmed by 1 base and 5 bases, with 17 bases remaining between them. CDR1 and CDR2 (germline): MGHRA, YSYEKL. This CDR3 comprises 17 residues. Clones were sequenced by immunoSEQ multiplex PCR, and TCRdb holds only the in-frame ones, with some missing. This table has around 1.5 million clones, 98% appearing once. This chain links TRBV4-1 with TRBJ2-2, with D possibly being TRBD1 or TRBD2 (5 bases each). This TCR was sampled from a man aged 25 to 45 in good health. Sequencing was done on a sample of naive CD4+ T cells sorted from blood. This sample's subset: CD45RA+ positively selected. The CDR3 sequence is CASSQVGSGRSTGELFF. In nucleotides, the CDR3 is TGCGCCAGCAGCCAAGTGGGATCGGGACGTTCGACCGGGGAGCTGTTTTTT.